The clone carrying this T cell receptor (delta chain) was seen a handful of times. Its antigen is not known. This is likely an artifact of a read error, given a far larger clone one base away. Other nucleotide sequences from this sample produce the same CDR3. TCRdb re-called the multiplex PCR reads with CATT. The sample yields tens of thousands of delta-chain clones, roughly 1.8% seen once. The record originates from a study of γδ T cells in repeated Plasmodium falciparum infection. Study-wide context: The natural-infection arm compared Malian children under seasonal malaria with matched Australian children.

Overall study results and limits: Malian donors came from one small rural village, predominantly one ethnic group.

The TCR originated in a pool of human donors (malaria-infected and uninfected, not separated). Sequencing was done on a sample of gamma-delta T cells from blood.

CDR3 sequence: CALGERGPTHNPVRRDLKYTDKLIF. CDR3 nucleotide sequence: TGTGCTCTTGGGGAACGGGGCCCTACCCACAACCCTGTCAGGCGGGATTTGAAGTACACCGATAAACTCATCTTT. This rearrangement joins TRDV1 to TRDJ1, with D perhaps matching TRDD2 or TRDD3 (5 bases each). TCRdb supplies no J gene; here it was assigned by aligning the nucleotide sequence to germline. V lost 1 base and J lost 0, with 39 bases in between. Germline CDR1 TSWWSYY, CDR2 QGS. The length of the CDR3 is 25 residues.